This T cell receptor beta chain was observed in a study of identifying expanded T cells in peripheral blood. Study-wide points: Over approximately two and four weeks, about 17 and 20 clones changed, versus roughly 1.2 between replicates. Clone count variance between roughly 2-week samples rose with total template count.

CDR1 and CDR2 from the germline V gene are GTSNPN and SVGIG (reference sequence). Trimming took 6 bases from V and 9 from J, leaving 12 bases between them. This CDR3 is 11 amino acids long. The protocol was immunoSEQ multiplex PCR, while the TCRdb copy is restricted to in-frame clones and leaves out a portion. The sample yields 90,000 or so clones, 85% to 90% seen once. During the collection period, no donor immune events like infections were recorded. About this clone: The antigen remains unidentified.

Sequences were obtained from blood. The receptor's source is a person aged 18 to 75 in good health. The chain carries TRBV30 and TRBJ2-1, with D possibly being TRBD1 (6 bases). CDR3 loop: CACSQGVEQFF. The DNA of the CDR3 is TGTGCCTGTTCACAGGGAGTTGAGCAGTTCTTC.